The source of this T cell receptor beta chain is a study of regulatory T cells in long-lasting Graves disease. Time point described: newly diagnosed GD, antithyroid drugs for less than 3 months. PBMC-extracted RNA yielded the TCR library. The authors drew patients from an endocrinology department in Xi'an, China. Sequencing libraries for TCR beta were prepared with iRepertoire HTBI primers and Arm-PCR of CDR3 regions. A single record per CDR3 protein comes from TCRdb applying MiXCR to the multiplex PCR reads. The sample has about 530,000 distinct CDR3 sequences; about 16% are singletons. This clonotype was seen ten or more times. These data were also filed under a second study, of T cells in Graves' hyperthyroidism and ophthalmopathy. According to that study: Diagnosis rested on symptoms, serum thyroxine and TRAb, thyroid ultrasound, and orbital computed tomography. Carried out on the TCR CDR3, a first-round RT-PCR used the HTBI primer set.

The specimen comprised peripheral blood mononuclear cells (PBMCs), sampled at new diagnosis, from a patient treated with antithyroid drugs. This clonotype originated in a woman aged 35-65 years with Graves disease.

CDR3 loop: CAISGIQNSPLHF. CDR3 DNA: TGTGCCATCAGTGGGATCCAGAATTCACCCCTCCACTTT. V gene TRBV10-3 combines with J gene TRBJ1-6; D is uncertain. V lost 4 bases, J lost 7 bases, and 8 bases lay in between. The germline CDR1 and CDR2 sequences are ENHRY and SYGVKD. The CDR3 is 13 residues long.